Each of the 22 T cell receptor beta chains below was sequenced from the same sample in a study of shared clonotypes between healthy human individuals. Clones were sequenced by immunoSEQ multiplex PCR, and TCRdb holds only the in-frame ones, with some missing. This table holds roughly 2.6 million clones, over 85% found once. The sample consisted of naive CD4+ T cells sorted from blood. Subset given: CD45RA+ positively selected. Receptor source: a young man in good health.

The V call is TRBV6-6, the J call TRBJ1-6, with a weak D call TRBD1 (6 bases). Trimming took 6 bases from V and 9 from J, leaving 18 bases between them. This CDR3 has 15 residues. Germline V gives CDR1 MNHNY, CDR2 SVGAGI (reference sequence). The CDR3, as DNA: TGTGCCAGCAGACCACAAACAGGGATGGCTTCACCCCTCCACTTT. This codes for CASRPQTGMASPLHF.

The chain is built from TRBV30 and TRBJ1-2, with 8 positions matching TRBD1. Germline CDR1 is GTSNPN and CDR2 is SVGIG (reference sequence). The CDR3 contains 13 residues. V was pared by 3 bases and J by 8 bases, with 8 bases of the junction left unmatched. The CDR3 DNA reads as TGTGCCTGGAGCGCGACAGGGGTGAGCGGCTACACCTTC. Amino acids: CAWSATGVSGYTF.

CDR3 region: CAWIQAGGPPGDIQYF. For the CDR3, the DNA is TGTGCCTGGATTCAAGCGGGGGGGCCGCCAGGAGACATTCAGTACTTC. The chain combines TRBV30 with TRBJ2-4, with TRBD2 identical over 10 bases. After removal of 4 bases from V and 8 bases from J, the junction contained 14 bases not matched to a gene. Germline V gene sequence: CDR1 GTSNPN, CDR2 SVGIG (reference sequence). The CDR3 runs to 16 residues. The full variable domain, completed using reference TRBV30 and TRBJ2-4, is SQTIHQWPATLVQPVGSPLSLECTVEGTSNPNLYWYRQAAGRGLQLLFYSVGIGQISSEVPQNLSASRPQDRQFILSSKKLLLSDSGFYLCAWIQAGGPPGDIQYFGAGTRLSVL.

Here the CDR3 reads CASSLAGQGNYEQYF. The CDR3 DNA reads TGTGCCAGCAGCTTAGCGGGACAGGGTAACTACGAGCAGTACTTC. The chain links TRBV7-9 to TRBJ2-7; 9 bases are shared with TRBD1. The trim removed 0 bases at V and 3 bases at J, leaving 3 bases unmatched. The CDR3 length is 15 residues. Per germline, CDR1 SEHNR and CDR2 FQNEAQ (reference sequence).

This clone was observed a few times. V and J are TRBV7-9 and TRBJ1-2, with a tentative D call TRBD1 (5 bases). Germline lookup yields CDR1 SEHNR and CDR2 FQNEAQ (reference sequence). Trimming cost V 1 base and J 8 bases, with 11 bases left between them. CDR3 length equals 13 residues. CDR3 bases: TGTGCCAGCAGCTTAGGGGCCAGGGAAGGCTACACCTTC. This codes for CASSLGAREGYTF. Full variable domain (missing parts from reference TRBV7-9 and TRBJ1-2): DTGVSQNPRHKITKRGQNVTFRCDPISEHNRLYWYRQTLGQGPEFLTYFQNEAQLEKSRLLSDRFSAERPKGSFSTLEIQRTEQGDSAMYLCASSLGAREGYTFGSGTRLTVV.

J is TRBJ2-1 and V is TRBV7-3, with 14 bases matching TRBD2. This CDR3 comprises 18 residues. V trimming: 0 bases; J trimming: 10 bases; junction bases outside the gene matches: 11. Germline V gene data show CDR1 as SGHTA and CDR2 as FQGTGA. DNA of the CDR3: TGTGCCAGCAGCTTAACGGAGGGACTAGCGGGGGCCCCCGGGGAGCAGTTCTTC. Protein: CASSLTEGLAGAPGEQFF.

This CDR3 is CASSYGGGSAGYTF. CDR3 bases: TGTGCCAGCAGTTACGGGGGGGGCTCTGCTGGCTACACCTTC. The gene calls are TRBV6-5 and TRBJ1-2, with D perhaps TRBD1 (6 bases). CDR1 is MNHEY, CDR2 SVGAGI, per germline. V shed 2 bases and J shed 7 bases, with 14 bases lying between them. The CDR3 length is 14 residues.

The count of this clone is one. The chain uses TRBV30 and TRBJ2-7; TRBD2 matches 9 bases. Germline V lookup: CDR1 GTSNPN, CDR2 SVGIG (reference sequence). The ends lost 0 bases at V and 4 bases at J; junction bases unmatched: 7. The length of the CDR3 is 15 residues. The CDR3 nucleotides read TGTGCCTGGAGTGTAGGGGTAGCGGGAGTTTACGAGCAGTACTTC. Amino acids: CAWSVGVAGVYEQYF.

The chain combines TRBV7-9 with TRBJ2-7; TRBD1 matches at 7 bases. J was trimmed by 2 bases and V by 0 bases; bases with no gene match: 7. The CDR3 contains 16 residues. Germline CDR1 SEHNR, CDR2 FQNEAQ (reference sequence). The CDR3 region has the DNA TGTGCCAGCAGCTTAGCGGTTTCAGGGGGAACCTACGAGCAGTACTTC. Amino acid sequence: CASSLAVSGGTYEQYF.

The genes are TRBV6-4 and TRBJ1-2, with D perhaps matching TRBD1 (6 bases). Germline CDR1 reads MRHNA; CDR2 reads SNTAGT. This CDR3 is built from 13 residues. V lost 4 bases to trimming and J lost 2 bases, with 8 bases between them. CDR3 nucleotide sequence: TGTGCCAGCAGTGTGGGGGCGAACTATGGCTACACCTTC. This encodes CASSVGANYGYTF.

The chain has TRBV28 and TRBJ1-6, with D uncertain. CDR1 and CDR2 (germline): MDHEN, SYDVKM. The CDR3 totals 11 residues. Deletions cut 8 bases from V and 7 bases from J, with 6 bases between. CDR3 in amino acids: CASGLNSPLHF. The CDR3 nucleotides are TGTGCCAGCGGGTTGAATTCACCCCTCCACTTT.

The count of this clone is one. The chain has TRBV21-1 and TRBJ1-5; whether TRBD1, the table's D call, matches the DNA was not checked. TRBV21-1 has pseudogene status. The CDR3 length is 13 residues. In nucleotides, the CDR3 is TGTGCCATCGGAGTGGGGGCCGATCAGCCCCAGCATTTT. It is translated as CAIGVGADQPQHF.

The chain is built from TRBV28 and TRBJ1-6; D may be TRBD1 (6 bases). Germline CDR1 is MDHEN and CDR2 is SYDVKM. The germline V and J ends were trimmed by 7 bases and 7 bases, with 20 bases remaining between them. The CDR3 covers 16 residues. CDR3 amino acids: CASNSGTKLGNSPLHF. The CDR3 DNA sequence: TGTGCCAGCAACTCCGGGACAAAGCTCGGCAATTCACCCCTCCACTTT.

This rearrangement joins TRBV7-9 to TRBJ2-3, with TRBD2 matching 8 bases. This CDR3 has 15 residues. J lost 6 bases, V lost 7 bases, and 12 bases had no gene match. Looked up from germline, CDR1 is SEHNR and CDR2 is FQNEAQ (reference sequence). CDR3 protein: CASTTLSGSGDTQYF. CDR3 coding DNA: TGTGCCAGCACCACCCTGAGCGGGAGCGGGGATACGCAGTATTTT.

V is TRBV7-2 and J is TRBJ2-7; 11 nucleotides match TRBD2. Trimming removed 5 bases from V and 6 bases from J; junction bases left unmatched: 9. Germline V lookup: CDR1 SGHTA, CDR2 FQGNSA. The CDR3 is 15 amino acids. The CDR3 coding sequence is TGTGCCAGCAGCAGGCTAGCGGGAGGTTTGGGCGAGCAGTACTTC. This translates into CASSRLAGGLGEQYF.

The chain is built from TRBV5-4 and TRBJ2-1, with 12 bases lining up with TRBD2. This CDR3 has 15 amino acids. CDR1 is SGHNT and CDR2 is YYREEE in the germline V gene (reference sequence). The V and J ends lost 2 bases and 9 bases, in that order; junction bases with no gene match: 6. As DNA, the CDR3 is TGTGCCAGCAGCTTTCCTGGACTAGCGGGAAGTGAGCAGTTCTTC. It specifies CASSFPGLAGSEQFF.

The chain combines TRBV23-1 with TRBJ2-3; D not resolved. TRBV23-1 is classed as an ORF, of uncertain function. The CDR3 contains 15 residues. Trimming stripped 0 bases from V and 6 bases from J, with 13 bases between. The CDR3 DNA reads as TGCGCCAGCAGTCAATCGGGAACCCCCCTCGATACGCAGTATTTT. This sequence encodes CASSQSGTPLDTQYF.

The rearrangement links TRBV5-1 to TRBJ2-3, with a possible D match to TRBD1 (6 bases). Trimming cost V 0 bases and J 2 bases, with 19 bases left between them. The V gene's germline CDR1 is SGHRS and CDR2 YFSETQ. The CDR3 runs 18 residues. The CDR3 bases are TGCGCCAGCAGCTTGGGATTCCAGGGGCTGGCCCCCACAGATACGCAGTATTTT. As protein: CASSLGFQGLAPTDTQYF.

This sequence joins TRBV2 and TRBJ2-5; D is perhaps TRBD2 (7 bases). Germline-derived CDR1 and CDR2 are SNHLY and FYNNEI. The CDR3 loop spans 13 amino acids. V lost 5 bases and J 5 bases, leaving 12 bases between the germline ends. CDR3: CASSFGGLETQYF. In DNA form, the CDR3 reads TGTGCCAGCAGTTTCGGGGGGCTGGAGACCCAGTACTTC.

The gene calls are TRBV4-1 and TRBJ1-4; D possibly corresponds to TRBD1 (6 bases). The V and J ends lost 5 bases and 0 bases respectively, with 10 bases between them. The length of the CDR3 is 15 residues. Germline-derived CDR1 and CDR2 are MGHRA and YSYEKL. Here the CDR3 DNA reads TGCGCCAGCAGCAACAGACAGGCAACTAATGAAAAACTGTTTTTT. Translating gives CASSNRQATNEKLFF.

The gene calls are TRBV7-2 and TRBJ1-2; a possible D gene is TRBD1 (5 bases). Germline lookup yields CDR1 SGHTA and CDR2 FQGNSA. V was shortened by 2 bases and J by 4 bases, with 11 bases between the two germline ends. The CDR3 contains 14 residues. The CDR3 is CASSLSGAPYGYTF. The CDR3 nucleotides are TGTGCCAGCAGCTTATCCGGGGCTCCCTATGGCTACACCTTC. Looking up the rest from reference TRBV7-2 and TRBJ1-2 gives the full variable domain: GAGVSQSPSNKVTEKGKDVELRCDPISGHTALYWYRQSLGQGLEFLIYFQGNSAPDKSGLPSDRFSAERTGGSVSTLTIQRTQQEDSAVYLCASSLSGAPYGYTFGSGTRLTVV.

This rearrangement joins TRBV2 to TRBJ2-3, with D possibly being TRBD1 (5 bases). CDR3 length equals 12 residues. V lost 6 bases and J 8 bases, leaving 12 bases between the germline ends. CDR1 and CDR2 from the germline V gene are SNHLY and FYNNEI. CDR3 nucleotides: TGTGCCAGCAGGTGGGGTGACAGTACGCAGTATTTT. Translating gives CASRWGDSTQYF.